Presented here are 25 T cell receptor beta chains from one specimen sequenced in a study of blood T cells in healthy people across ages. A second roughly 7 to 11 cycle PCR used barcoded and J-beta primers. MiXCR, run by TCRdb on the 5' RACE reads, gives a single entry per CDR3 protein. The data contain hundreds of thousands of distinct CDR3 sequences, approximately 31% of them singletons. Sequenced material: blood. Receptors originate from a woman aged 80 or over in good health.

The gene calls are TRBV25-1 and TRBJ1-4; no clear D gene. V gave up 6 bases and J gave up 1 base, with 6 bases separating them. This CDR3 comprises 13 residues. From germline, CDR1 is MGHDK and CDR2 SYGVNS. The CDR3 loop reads CASSYRTNEKLFF. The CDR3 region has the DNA TGTGCCAGCAGCTACAGAACTAATGAAAAACTGTTTTTT.

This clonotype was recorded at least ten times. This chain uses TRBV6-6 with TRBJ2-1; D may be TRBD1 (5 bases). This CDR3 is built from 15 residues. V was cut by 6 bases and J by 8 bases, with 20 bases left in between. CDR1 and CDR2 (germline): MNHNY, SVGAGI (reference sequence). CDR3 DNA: TGTGCCAGCAGCCCATGGGGCCTCAGAGACGATGAGCAGTTCTTC. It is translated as CASSPWGLRDDEQFF.

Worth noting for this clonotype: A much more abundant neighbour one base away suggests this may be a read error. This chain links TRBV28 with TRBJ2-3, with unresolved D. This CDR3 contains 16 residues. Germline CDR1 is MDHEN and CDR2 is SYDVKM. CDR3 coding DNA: TGTGCCAGCAGTTTAATTTGGCAGCTAGACACAGATATGCAGTATTTT. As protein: CASSLIWQLDTDMQYF. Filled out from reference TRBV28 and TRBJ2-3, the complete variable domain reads DVKVTQSSRYLVKRTGEKVFLECVQDMDHENMFWYRQDPGLGLRLIYFSYDVKMKEKGDIPEGYSVSREKKERFSLILESASTNQTSMYLCASSLIWQLDTDMQYFGPGTRLTVL.

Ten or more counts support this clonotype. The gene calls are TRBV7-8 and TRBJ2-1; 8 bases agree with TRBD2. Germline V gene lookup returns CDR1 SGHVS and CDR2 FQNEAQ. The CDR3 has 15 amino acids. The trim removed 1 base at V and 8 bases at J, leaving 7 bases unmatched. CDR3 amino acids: CASSLVGRGADEQFF. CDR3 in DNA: TGTGCCAGCAGCTTAGTAGGGCGGGGGGCGGATGAGCAGTTCTTC.

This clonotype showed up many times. CDR3 residues: CATSRVLSGGAGNEQFF. DNA for the CDR3: TGTGCCACCAGCAGAGTCCTTAGCGGGGGGGCCGGCAATGAGCAGTTCTTC. The J gene is TRBJ2-1, the V gene TRBV15; 11 bases are a match to TRBD2. The length of the CDR3 is 17 residues. Germline trimming cut 1 base from V and 6 bases from J; bases unmatched to any gene: 8. Germline V lookup: CDR1 LNHNV, CDR2 YYDKDF (reference sequence).

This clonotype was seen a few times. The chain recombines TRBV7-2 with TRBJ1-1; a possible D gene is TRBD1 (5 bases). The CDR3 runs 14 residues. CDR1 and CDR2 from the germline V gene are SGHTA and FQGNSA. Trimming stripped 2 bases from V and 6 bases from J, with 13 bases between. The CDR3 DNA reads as TGTGCCAGCAGCTTACCGACAGCTCTCTCTGAAGCTTTCTTT. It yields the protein CASSLPTALSEAFF.

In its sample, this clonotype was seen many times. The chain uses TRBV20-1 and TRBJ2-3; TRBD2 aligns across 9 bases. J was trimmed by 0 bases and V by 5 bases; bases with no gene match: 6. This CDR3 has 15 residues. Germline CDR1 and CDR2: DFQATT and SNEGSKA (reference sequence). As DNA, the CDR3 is TGCAGTGCTGATAAGCGGGGGGTTAGCACAGATACGCAGTATTTT. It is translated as CSADKRGVSTDTQYF.

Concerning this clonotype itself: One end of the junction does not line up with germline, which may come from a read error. DNA for the CDR3: TGTGCCGCCAGCAGTTACAGGGTAGGCGAGCAGTACTTC. Its protein product is CAASSYRVGEQYF. V and J are TRBV15 and TRBJ2-5; perhaps TRBD1 as D (6 bases). Matching the DNA end better, TRBJ2-7 makes the J call doubtful. CDR1 is LNHNV and CDR2 is YYDKDF in the germline V gene (reference sequence). The CDR3 is 13 amino acids.

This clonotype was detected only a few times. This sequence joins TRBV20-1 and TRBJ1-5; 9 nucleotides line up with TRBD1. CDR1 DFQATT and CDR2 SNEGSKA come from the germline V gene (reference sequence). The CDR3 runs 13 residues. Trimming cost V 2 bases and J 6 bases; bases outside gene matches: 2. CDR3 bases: TGCAGTGCTAGAACAGGGGGCGGTCAGCCCCAGCATTTT. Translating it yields CSARTGGGQPQHF.

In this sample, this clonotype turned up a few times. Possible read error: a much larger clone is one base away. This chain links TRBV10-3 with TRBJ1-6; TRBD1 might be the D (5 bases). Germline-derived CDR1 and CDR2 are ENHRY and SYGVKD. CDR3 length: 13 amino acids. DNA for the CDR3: TGTGCCATCAGGGAGGGGTATAGTTCACCCCTCCACTTT. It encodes CAIREGYSSPLHF.

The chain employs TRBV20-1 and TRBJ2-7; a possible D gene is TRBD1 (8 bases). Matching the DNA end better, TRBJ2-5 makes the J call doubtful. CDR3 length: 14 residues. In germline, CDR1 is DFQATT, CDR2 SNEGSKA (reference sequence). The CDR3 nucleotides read TGCAGTGCTAGTAACGACAGGGGAGGGGAGACCCAGTACTTC. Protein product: CSASNDRGGETQYF.

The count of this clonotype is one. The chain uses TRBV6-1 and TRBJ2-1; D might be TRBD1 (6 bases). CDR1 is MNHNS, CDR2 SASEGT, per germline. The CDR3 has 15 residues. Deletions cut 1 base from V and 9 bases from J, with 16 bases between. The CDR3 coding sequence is TGTGCCAGCAGTGAAGGGGCGACAGGTCTTGGTGAGCAGTTCTTC. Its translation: CASSEGATGLGEQFF.

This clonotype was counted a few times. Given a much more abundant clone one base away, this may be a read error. The CDR3 reads CSVSGGVEDSLSNEQYF. The CDR3 bases are TGCAGTGTTTCAGGCGGGGTAGAGGATTCCCTAAGCAATGAGCAGTACTTC. This sequence joins TRBV20-1 and TRBJ2-7; perhaps TRBD2 as D (6 bases). CDR1 is DFQATT, CDR2 SNEGSKA, per germline (reference sequence). The CDR3 runs to 17 residues. Trimming cost V 7 bases and J 7 bases, with 32 bases left between them.

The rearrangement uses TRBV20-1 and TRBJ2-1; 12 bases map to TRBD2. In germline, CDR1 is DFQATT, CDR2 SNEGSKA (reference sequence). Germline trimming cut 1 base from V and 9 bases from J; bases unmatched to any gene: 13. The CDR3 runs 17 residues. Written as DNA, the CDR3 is TGCAGTGCTAGAGGACTAGCGGGAGTAGGTAGGGCCGGTGAGCAGTTCTTC. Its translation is CSARGLAGVGRAGEQFF.

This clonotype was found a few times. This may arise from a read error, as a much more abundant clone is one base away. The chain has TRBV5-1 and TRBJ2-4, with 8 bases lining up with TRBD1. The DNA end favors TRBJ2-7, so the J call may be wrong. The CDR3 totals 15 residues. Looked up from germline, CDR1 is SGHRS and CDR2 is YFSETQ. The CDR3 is CASSTNDRGIYEQYF. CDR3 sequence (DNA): TGCGCCAGCAGCACGAATGACAGGGGTATCTACGAGCAGTACTTC.

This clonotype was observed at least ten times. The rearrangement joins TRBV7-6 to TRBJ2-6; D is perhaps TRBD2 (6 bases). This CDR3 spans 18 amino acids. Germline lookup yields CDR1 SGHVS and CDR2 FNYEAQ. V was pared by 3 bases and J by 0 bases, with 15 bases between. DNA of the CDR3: TGTGCCAGCAGCTTTCTCGGGACTGCGAGCTCTGGGGCCAACGTCCTGACTTTC. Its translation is CASSFLGTASSGANVLTF.

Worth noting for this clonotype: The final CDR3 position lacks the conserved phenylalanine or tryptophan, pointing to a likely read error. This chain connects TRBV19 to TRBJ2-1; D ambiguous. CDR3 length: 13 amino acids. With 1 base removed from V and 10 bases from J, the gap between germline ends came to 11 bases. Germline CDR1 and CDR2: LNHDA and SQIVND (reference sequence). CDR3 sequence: CASSIVREREQFC. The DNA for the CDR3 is TGTGCCAGTAGTATAGTAAGGGAAAGGGAGCAGTTCTGC.

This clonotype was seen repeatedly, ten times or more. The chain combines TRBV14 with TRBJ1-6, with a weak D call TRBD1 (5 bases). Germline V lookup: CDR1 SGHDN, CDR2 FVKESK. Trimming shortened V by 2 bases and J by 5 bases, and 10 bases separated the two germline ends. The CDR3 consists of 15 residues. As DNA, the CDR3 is TGTGCCAGCAGCCAAACCGACAGCCATAATTCACCCCTCCACTTT. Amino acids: CASSQTDSHNSPLHF.

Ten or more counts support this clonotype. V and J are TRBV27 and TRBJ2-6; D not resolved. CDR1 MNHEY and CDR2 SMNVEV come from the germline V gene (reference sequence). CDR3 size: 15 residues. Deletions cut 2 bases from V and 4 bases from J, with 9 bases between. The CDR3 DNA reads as TGTGCCAGCAGTTTACTGGCTCTGGGGGCCAACGTCCTGACTTTC. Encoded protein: CASSLLALGANVLTF.

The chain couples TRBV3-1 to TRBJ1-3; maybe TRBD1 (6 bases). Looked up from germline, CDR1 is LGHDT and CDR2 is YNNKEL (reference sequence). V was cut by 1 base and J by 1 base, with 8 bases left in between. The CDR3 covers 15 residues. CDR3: CASSQGQGSGNTIYF. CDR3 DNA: TGTGCCAGCAGCCAAGGGCAGGGGTCTGGAAACACCATATATTTT. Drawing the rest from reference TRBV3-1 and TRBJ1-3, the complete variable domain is DTAVSQTPKYLVTQMGNDKSIKCEQNLGHDTMYWYKQDSKKFLKIMFSYNNKELIINETVPNRFSPKSPDKAHLNLHINSLELGDSAVYFCASSQGQGSGNTIYFGEGSWLTVV.

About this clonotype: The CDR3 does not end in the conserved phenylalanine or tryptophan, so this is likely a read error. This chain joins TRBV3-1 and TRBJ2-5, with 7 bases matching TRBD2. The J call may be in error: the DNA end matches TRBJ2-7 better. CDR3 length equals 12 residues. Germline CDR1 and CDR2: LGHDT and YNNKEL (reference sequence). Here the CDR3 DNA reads TGTGCCAGCAGCCTAACTAGCGCCGAGCAGTACCTC. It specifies CASSLTSAEQYL.

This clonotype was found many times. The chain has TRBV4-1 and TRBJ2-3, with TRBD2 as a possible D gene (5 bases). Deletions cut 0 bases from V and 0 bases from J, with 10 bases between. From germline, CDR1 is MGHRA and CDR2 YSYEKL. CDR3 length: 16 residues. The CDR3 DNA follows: TGCGCCAGCAGCCAAGAGTCCAGCGGTAGCACAGATACGCAGTATTTT. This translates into CASSQESSGSTDTQYF.

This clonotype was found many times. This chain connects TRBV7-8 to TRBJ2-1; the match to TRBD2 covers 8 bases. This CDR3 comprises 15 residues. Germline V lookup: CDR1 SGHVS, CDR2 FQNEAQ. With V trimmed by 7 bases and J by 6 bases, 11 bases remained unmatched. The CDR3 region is CASTLRLAGINEQFF. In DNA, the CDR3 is TGTGCCAGCACTTTAAGGCTAGCGGGTATCAATGAGCAGTTCTTC.

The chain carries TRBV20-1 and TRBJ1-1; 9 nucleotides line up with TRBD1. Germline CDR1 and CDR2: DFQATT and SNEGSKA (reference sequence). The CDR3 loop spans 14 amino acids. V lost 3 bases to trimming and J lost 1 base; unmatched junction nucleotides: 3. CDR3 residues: CSARGTGPNTEAFF. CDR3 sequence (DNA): TGCAGTGCTAGGGGGACAGGGCCGAACACTGAAGCTTTCTTT.

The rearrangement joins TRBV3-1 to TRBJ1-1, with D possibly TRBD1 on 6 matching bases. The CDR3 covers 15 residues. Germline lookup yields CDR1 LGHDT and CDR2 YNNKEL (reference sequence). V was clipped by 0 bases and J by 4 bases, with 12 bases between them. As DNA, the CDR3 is TGTGCCAGCAGCCAAGAAGGGGGGATGCCCACTGAAGCTTTCTTT. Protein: CASSQEGGMPTEAFF.